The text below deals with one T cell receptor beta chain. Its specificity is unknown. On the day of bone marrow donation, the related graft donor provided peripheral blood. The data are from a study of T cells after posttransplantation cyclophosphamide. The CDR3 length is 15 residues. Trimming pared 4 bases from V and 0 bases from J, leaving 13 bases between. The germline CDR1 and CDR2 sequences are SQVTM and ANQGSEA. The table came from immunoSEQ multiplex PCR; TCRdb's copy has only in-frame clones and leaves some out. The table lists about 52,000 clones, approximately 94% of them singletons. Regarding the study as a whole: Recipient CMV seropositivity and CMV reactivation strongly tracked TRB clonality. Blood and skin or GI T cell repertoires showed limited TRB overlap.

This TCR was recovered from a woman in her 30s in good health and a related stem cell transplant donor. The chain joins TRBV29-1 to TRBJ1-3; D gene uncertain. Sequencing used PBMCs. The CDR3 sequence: CSVGPLRDSGNTIYF. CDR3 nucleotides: TGCAGCGTTGGCCCCCTTCGGGACTCTGGAAACACCATATATTTT.